This T cell receptor beta chain was observed in a study of T cells after yellow fever vaccination. The overall study: Low-cell-number fractions were prepared with SMART-Seq v4 Ultra Low Input.

Each CDR3 protein gets one entry after TCRdb re-called the 5' RACE reads with MiXCR. In the table there are roughly 190,000 distinct CDR3 sequences, approximately 10% of which are singletons. CDR1 SGHRS and CDR2 YFSETQ come from the germline V gene. The CDR3 is 15 amino acids. V was pared by 3 bases and J by 8 bases, with 13 bases of the junction left unmatched. The sequence derives from a man between 18 and 29 years old who received the YFV17D yellow fever vaccine. Sequenced material: CD8+ T cells sorted from PBMCs, taken 15 days after the yellow fever booster vaccination. The chain links TRBV5-1 to TRBJ1-1; 7 bases are shared with TRBD1. The CDR3 here is CASSYLGGQLREAFF. CDR3 bases: TGCGCCAGCAGCTACTTGGGGGGACAGCTCAGGGAAGCTTTCTTT.